This is a list of T cell receptor beta chains from one sample in a study of control samples from healthy donors and cancer patients. Repertoires were generated with immunoSEQ multiplex PCR, while TCRdb's copy carries only in-frame clones and drops some. This table has about 150,000 clones, 80% to 90% appearing once. The sequencing sample was made of blood. These receptors came from a man aged 18 to 30 in good health. Each CDR3 is given with its conserved first and last residue. The D gene is left open where the match is weak. Only part of the rows carry a size: once, few, many, or a class if the clone is expanded.

v_call	d_call	clone_size	j_call	cdr3_nt	cdr3_aa
TRBV5-6	.	.	TRBJ2-7	TGTGCCAGCACCTCGCCAGGGTCTTCCTACGAGCAGTACTTC	CASTSPGSSYEQYF
TRBV28	TRBD1	.	TRBJ1-2	TGTGCCAGCAGCCCGGGACAGGGGGCGCGAGGCTACACCTTC	CASSPGQGARGYTF
TRBV4-3	.	.	TRBJ2-3	TGCGCCAGCAGCCAAGACGGCACTGCAGATACGCAGTATTTT	CASSQDGTADTQYF
TRBV9	.	.	TRBJ2-5	TGTGCCAGCAGCGTAGCATCAGCGACCCAAGAGACCCAGTACTTC	CASSVASATQETQYF
TRBV5-1	TRBD1	.	TRBJ1-2	TGCGCCAGCAGCTCCCAGGACAGGGGCTATGGCTACACCTTC	CASSSQDRGYGYTF
TRBV4-2	TRBD2	.	TRBJ2-7	TGTGCCAGCAGCCAAGATGGGGGGGGAGTCCCCTACGAGCAGTACTTC	CASSQDGGGVPYEQYF
TRBV11-1	TRBD2	.	TRBJ2-7	TGTGCCAGCAGCTTCGGCGGGGGGGCCGAGCAGTACTTC	CASSFGGGAEQYF
TRBV19	.	.	TRBJ1-1	TGTGCCAGTATTCAGGGTGGCACTGAAGCTTTCTTT	CASIQGGTEAFF
TRBV5-4	TRBD2	once	TRBJ2-7	TGTGCCAGCAGCTCTCAACTAGCGGGGCGGACCTACGAGCAGTACTTC	CASSSQLAGRTYEQYF
TRBV19	.	.	TRBJ1-3	TGTGCCAGTCGTTCTGATGGTATCTCTGGAAACACCATATATTTT	CASRSDGISGNTIYF
TRBV5-1	.	.	TRBJ2-1	TGCGCCAGCATTGGATCCTACAATGAGCAGTTCTTC	CASIGSYNEQFF
TRBV19	.	once	TRBJ2-1	TGTGCCAGTAGTACGGTGACGGGAGAAGCCTACAATGAGCAGTTCTTC	CASSTVTGEAYNEQFF